This T cell receptor beta chain appears in the sequencing data of a study of identical twins' blood T cells. MiXCR, applied by TCRdb to the 5' RACE reads, yields one record per CDR3 protein. The sample contains a few hundred thousand distinct CDR3 sequences, roughly 31% of which appear only once. Looked up from germline, CDR1 is MNHEY and CDR2 is SVGAGI. Trimming took 2 bases from V and 1 from J, leaving 8 bases between them. The CDR3 runs 14 residues. This clonotype was seen only a few times. The rearrangement links TRBV6-5 to TRBJ1-1; D is perhaps TRBD1 (5 bases). The specimen was PBMCs. This sequence was found in a woman aged 18 to 55 in good health. The CDR3 nucleotides are TGTGCCAGCAGTTACGGGGGACCGAACACTGAAGCTTTCTTT. Translating gives CASSYGGPNTEAFF.